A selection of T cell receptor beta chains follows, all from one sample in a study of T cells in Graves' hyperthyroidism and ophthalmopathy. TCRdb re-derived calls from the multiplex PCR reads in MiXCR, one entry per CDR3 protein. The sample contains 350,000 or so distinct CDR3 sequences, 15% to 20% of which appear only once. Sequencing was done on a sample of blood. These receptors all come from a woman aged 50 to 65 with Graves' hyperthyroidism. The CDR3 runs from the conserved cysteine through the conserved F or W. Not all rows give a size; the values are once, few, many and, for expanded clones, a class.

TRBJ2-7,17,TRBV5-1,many,CASSTLYNREGRYEQYF
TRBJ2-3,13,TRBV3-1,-,CASSQGWDTAQYF
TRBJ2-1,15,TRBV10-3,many,CAISKTGTEYNEQFF
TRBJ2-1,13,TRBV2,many,CASSEGHGNEQFF
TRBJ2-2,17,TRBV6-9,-,CASSLFTGHSNTGELFF
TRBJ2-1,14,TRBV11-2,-,CASSLGVAGARQFF
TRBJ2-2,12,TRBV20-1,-,CSATPGPGELFF
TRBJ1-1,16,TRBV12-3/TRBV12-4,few,CASSLGQGRGNTEAFF
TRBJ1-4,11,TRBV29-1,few,CSFHRGEKLFF
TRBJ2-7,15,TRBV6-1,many,CASSFTRGAVYEQYF
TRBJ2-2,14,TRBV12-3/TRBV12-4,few,CASSSRGPTGELFF
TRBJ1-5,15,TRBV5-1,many,CASSLFAGEGQPQHF
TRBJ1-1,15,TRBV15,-,CATSRDLSANTEAFF
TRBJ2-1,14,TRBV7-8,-,CASRYRGLSNEQFF
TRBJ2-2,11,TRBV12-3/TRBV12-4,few,CASTGPGELFF
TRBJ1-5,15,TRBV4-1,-,CASSQVTDSNQPQHF
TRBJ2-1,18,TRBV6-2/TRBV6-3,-,CASSDRDRHGLAYNEQFF
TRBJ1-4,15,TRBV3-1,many,CASSQDLSSPEKLFF
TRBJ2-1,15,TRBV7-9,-,CASSSSGLALNEQFF
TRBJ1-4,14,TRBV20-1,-,CSASNRGPDEKLFF
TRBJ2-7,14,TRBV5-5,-,CASSSLAGPYEQYF
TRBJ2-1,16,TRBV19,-,CASSLGLAPPYNEQFF
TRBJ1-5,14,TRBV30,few,CAWSLTLGNQPQHF
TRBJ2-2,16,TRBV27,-,CASSLTRGLNTGELFF
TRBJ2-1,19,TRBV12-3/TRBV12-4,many,CASSFFPSGGRGGGNEQFF
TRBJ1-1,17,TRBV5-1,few,CASSSPTGGFDATEAFF
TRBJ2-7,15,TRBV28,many,CASSPYSGRSYEQYF
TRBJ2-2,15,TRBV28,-,CASSFYGGYTGELFF
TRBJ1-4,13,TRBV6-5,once,CASSYEGDEKLFF
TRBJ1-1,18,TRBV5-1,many,CASSHGTLVRWVNTEAFF
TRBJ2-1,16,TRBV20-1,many,CSANGIGSWIDNEQFF
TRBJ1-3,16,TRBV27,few,CASSPQDRGAGNTIYF
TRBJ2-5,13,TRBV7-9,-,CASSLEPGGTQYF
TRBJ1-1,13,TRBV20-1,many,CSASPQRNTEAFF
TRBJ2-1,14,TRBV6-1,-,CASWAQYSYNEQFF
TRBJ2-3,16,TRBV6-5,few,CAGSYGPVTSTDTQYF
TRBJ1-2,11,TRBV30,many,CAWSRNPDYTF
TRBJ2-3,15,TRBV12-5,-,CASGLVVRQTDTQYF
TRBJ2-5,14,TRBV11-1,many,CASSLSPGEETQYF
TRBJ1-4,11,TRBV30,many,CACRTGGKLFF
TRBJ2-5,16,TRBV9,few,CASSVGKGRDQETQYF
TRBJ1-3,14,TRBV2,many,CASSSGGSGNTIYF
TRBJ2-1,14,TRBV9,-,CASSVTSWGTEQFF
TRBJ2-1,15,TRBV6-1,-,CASSLLRGGGNEQFF
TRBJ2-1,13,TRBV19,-,CASRSLGDNEQFF
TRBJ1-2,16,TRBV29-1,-,CSVVPSWTGTFHGYTF
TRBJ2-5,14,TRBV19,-,CASSLGQAMETQYF
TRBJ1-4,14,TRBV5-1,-,CASSLGQPDEKLFF
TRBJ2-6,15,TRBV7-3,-,CASSRAGAGANVLTF
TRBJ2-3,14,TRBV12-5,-,CASGWGQGADTQYF
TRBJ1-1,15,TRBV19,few,CASSAGQGARTEAFF
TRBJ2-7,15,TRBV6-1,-,CASQRTGSEAYEQYF
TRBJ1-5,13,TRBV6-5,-,CASSLRDDQPQHF
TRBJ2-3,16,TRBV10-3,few,CAISDRQSRGGDTQYF
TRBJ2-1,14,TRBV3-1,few,CASSPELTSAEQFF
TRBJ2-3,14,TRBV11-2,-,CASSPQGYADTQYF
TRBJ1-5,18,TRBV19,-,CASSPPYLDREGHQPQHF
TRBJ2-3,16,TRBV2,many,CASSDLTSGSTDTQYF
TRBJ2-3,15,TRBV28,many,CASTRRLSGTDTQYF
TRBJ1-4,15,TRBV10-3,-,CAISDSGGERGKLFF